One T cell receptor beta chain is described in this entry. Its antigen is still unknown. The protocol was immunoSEQ multiplex PCR, while the TCRdb copy is restricted to in-frame clones and leaves out a portion. Of about 160,000 clones listed, roughly 89% were seen once; the top ten hold 10%. Germline V gene data show CDR1 as LNHDA and CDR2 as SQIVND (reference sequence). The CDR3 runs 15 residues. With 7 bases clipped from V and 3 bases from J, the junction kept 8 bases outside the gene matches. These data come from a study of cytomegalovirus exposure and HLA in healthy donors. General observations from the study: Most TCR sequences showed up rarely, but some public TCRs showed up in many donors.

The TCR originated in a woman between 18 and 30 years old in good health and CMV-seropositive. Material for sequencing was PBMCs. V gene TRBV19 combines with J gene TRBJ2-1; 8 bases match TRBD1. The CDR3 DNA sequence: TGTGCCAGTAAACCCACGGGACAGGTCTACAATGAGCAGTTCTTC. Amino acid sequence: CASKPTGQVYNEQFF.